The clone carrying this T cell receptor beta chain was seen just once. The data belong to a study of T cell responses to AZD1222 COVID-19 vaccine. Study information: Second doses were pooled across both intervals (about 4 or about 12 weeks).

Produced via immunoSEQ multiplex PCR; TCRdb's table is partial and in-frame only. Among under 120,000 clones, around 94% were seen once, and the ten largest hold under 2.5%. This CDR3 has 17 residues. V lost 4 bases to trimming and J lost 4 bases, with 22 bases between them. Germline assignment: CDR1 MNHEY and CDR2 SVGEGT. The chain joins TRBV6-2 or TRBV6-3 to TRBJ1-2, with D unclear. The sequence was collected from an adult in good health. Specimen: peripheral blood, collected on day 0 of AZD1222 vaccination. The CDR3 is CASSFSDLRRTVYGYTF. Here the CDR3 DNA reads TGTGCCAGCAGTTTCAGCGATCTCCGTAGGACCGTCTATGGCTACACCTTC.